This T cell receptor (beta chain) was recorded in a study of vaccination effects on CD4 cells after COVID-19. Regarding the study as a whole: Convalescent patients numbered few in the study; early post-infection timepoints were missing entirely.

With V trimmed by 3 bases and J by 6 bases, 9 bases remained unmatched. This CDR3 comprises 16 residues. Germline V lookup: CDR1 LNHDA, CDR2 SQIVND (reference sequence). TCRdb's copy holds only in-frame clones and misses some; the assay was immunoSEQ multiplex PCR. The sample yields 26,000 or so clones, more than 65% seen once. Of note for this clone: Its antigen remains unknown.

Antigen-specific CD4+ T cell clonotypes were called by their expansion after viral peptide-pool culture in ViraFEST. Once cultured for approximately ten days, the cells underwent separation to obtain CD4+ T cells. Nucleocapsid antibodies were negative in the vaccine recipients, who had never had SARS-CoV-2 infection. Two million PBMC per well received 10 IU/ml IL-2 and 8 to 10 ug/ml peptides in culture. Cells had half their medium changed to IL-2 medium on days 3 and 7. Sequenced here: CD4+ T cells from PBMCs cultured with HCoV-NL63 spike peptides, sampled before COVID-19 vaccination. The clonotype comes from a human donor who received a COVID-19 vaccine. The chain links TRBV19 to TRBJ1-5; 9 nucleotides match TRBD1. The CDR3 nucleotides read TGTGCCAGTAGTATTTCTCCGGGACAGGGAATTCAGCCCCAGCATTTT. This encodes CASSISPGQGIQPQHF.